The clone carrying this TCR beta chain is a singleton in its sample. As yet, its antigen is unknown. As for time point: week 11, during vaccination. All doses held 300 ug of mutant IDH1 20-mer peptide, with topical imiquimod. These data come from a study of a mutant IDH1 vaccine in newly diagnosed glioma. The V gene's germline CDR1 is SGHDT and CDR2 YYEEEE. J gave up 3 bases and V 4 bases, and 4 bases lay outside the gene matches. The CDR3 runs to 14 residues. Sequencing was performed with immunoSEQ multiplex PCR; in TCRdb, only in-frame clones are kept and a portion is missing. The sample has around 33,000 clones, around 89% seen once.

The chain joins TRBV5-6 to TRBJ1-3; 7 bases are shared with TRBD1. The source was PBMCs, collected from a glioma patient whose treatment included an IDH1 peptide vaccine. The clonotype originates from a man younger than 30 with glioma. The CDR3 region has the DNA TGTGCCAGCAGCCTCAGGGGGAGTGGAAACACCATATATTTT. Residues: CASSLRGSGNTIYF.